The 9 T cell receptor beta chains listed next were all sequenced from one sample in a study of blood T cell repertoires in COVID-19. The data were produced by immunoSEQ multiplex PCR, yet TCRdb's version contains in-frame clones alone and is incomplete. Among under 500,000 clones listed, more than 80% were seen once. The sample consisted of PBMCs or T cells enriched from blood (not recorded which). The receptors were gathered from a young man who had recovered from COVID-19.

The chain links TRBV27 to TRBJ2-7; the match to TRBD2 covers 8 bases. J was trimmed by 4 bases and V by 0 bases; bases with no gene match: 5. This CDR3 region has 15 residues. Germline CDR1 and CDR2: MNHEY and SMNVEV (reference sequence). CDR3 in amino acids: CASSLSFSGSYEQYF. The CDR3 DNA follows: TGTGCCAGCAGTTTATCGTTCAGCGGGAGTTACGAGCAGTACTTC.

This chain links TRBV7-3 with TRBJ2-2; a weak D match, TRBD1 (7 bases). Germline CDR1 reads SGHTA; CDR2 reads FQGTGA. V lost 2 bases and J lost 6, with 10 bases in between. The CDR3 has 14 residues. The CDR3 bases are TGTGCCAGCAGCTTACAGGGGGGAGCCGGGGAGCTGTTTTTT. It encodes CASSLQGGAGELFF.

The genes are TRBV19 and TRBJ1-1; D possibly corresponds to TRBD1 (6 bases). Deletions cut 4 bases from V and 0 bases from J, with 9 bases between. Per germline, CDR1 LNHDA and CDR2 SQIVND (reference sequence). CDR3 length: 14 residues. This CDR3 reads CASSRQVMNTEAFF. DNA for the CDR3: TGTGCCAGTAGTAGACAGGTTATGAACACTGAAGCTTTCTTT.

The chain has TRBV5-4 and TRBJ2-2, with 8 bases that match TRBD1. The CDR3 is 15 amino acids. The germline V gene encodes CDR1 SGHNT and CDR2 YYREEE (reference sequence). V gave up 2 bases and J gave up 7 bases; unmatched junction bases: 7. The CDR3 here is CASSFETGTGGELFF. Written as DNA, the CDR3 is TGTGCCAGCAGCTTTGAGACAGGGACAGGCGGGGAGCTGTTTTTT.

The chain links TRBV18 to TRBJ2-1, with D tentatively TRBD2 (5 bases). The V end lost 5 bases, the J end lost 6 bases, and 11 bases lay between the germline ends. This CDR3 is built from 13 residues. Germline V gene sequence: CDR1 KGHSH, CDR2 LQKENI. CDR3 in DNA: TGTGCCAGCTCAGCAGACTATACCAATGAGCAGTTCTTC. It is translated as CASSADYTNEQFF.

The chain uses TRBV27 and TRBJ2-7; the match to TRBD1 covers 8 bases. Germline CDR1 and CDR2: MNHEY and SMNVEV (reference sequence). This CDR3 region has 13 residues. V lost 5 bases and J lost 3; bases outside the gene matches: 3. The CDR3 coding sequence is TGTGCCAGCAGTCCGGACAGGGACTACGAGCAGTACTTC. This codes for CASSPDRDYEQYF.

This chain joins TRBV30 and TRBJ1-1; 9 bases fit TRBD1. This CDR3 comprises 12 residues. CDR1 GTSNPN and CDR2 SVGIG come from the germline V gene (reference sequence). The J segment lost 12 bases and the V segment lost 4 bases, leaving 9 bases of the junction unmatched. In DNA, the CDR3 is TGTGCCTGGACCCGTGACGGGACAGGGCCTTTCTTT. This translates into CAWTRDGTGPFF.

This clone is a singleton in its sample. The gene calls are TRBV11-2 and TRBJ2-1; 10 bases fit TRBD2. The V gene's germline CDR1 is SGHAT and CDR2 FQNNGV. Germline trimming cut 5 bases from V and 9 bases from J; bases unmatched to any gene: 13. CDR3 length: 16 amino acids. The CDR3 reads CASSDILAGAFVEQFF. The DNA of the CDR3 is TGTGCCAGCAGCGATATCCTAGCGGGAGCTTTCGTTGAGCAGTTCTTC. Combining the CDR3 with reference TRBV11-2 and TRBJ2-1 gives the whole variable domain EAGVAQSPRYKIIEKRQSVAFWCNPISGHATLYWYQQILGQGPKLLIQFQNNGVVDDSQLPKDRFSAERLKGVDSTLKIQPAKLEDSAVYLCASSDILAGAFVEQFFGPGTRLTVL.

The chain uses TRBV6-5 and TRBJ2-7, with TRBD1 matching over 9 bases. The ends lost 7 bases at V and 4 bases at J; junction bases unmatched: 2. Germline CDR1 MNHEY, CDR2 SVGAGI. The CDR3 extends over 12 amino acids. The CDR3 DNA reads as TGTGCCAGCACGGACAGGGGATACGAGCAGTACTTC. Translating it yields CASTDRGYEQYF.